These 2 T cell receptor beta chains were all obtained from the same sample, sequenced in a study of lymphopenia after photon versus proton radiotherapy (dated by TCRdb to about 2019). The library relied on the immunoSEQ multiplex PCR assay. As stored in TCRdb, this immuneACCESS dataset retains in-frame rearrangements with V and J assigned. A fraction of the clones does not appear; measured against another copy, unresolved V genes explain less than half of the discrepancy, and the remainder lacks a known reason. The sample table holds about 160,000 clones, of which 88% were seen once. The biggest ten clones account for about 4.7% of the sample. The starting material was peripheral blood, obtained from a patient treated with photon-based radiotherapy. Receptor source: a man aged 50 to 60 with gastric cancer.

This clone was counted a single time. The CDR3 coding sequence is TGTGCCAGCTCACCTAGGCTCTCTGGGGCCAACGTCCTGACTTTC. This encodes CASSPRLSGANVLTF. The genes are TRBV18 and TRBJ2-6, with no clear D. Trimming stripped 3 bases from V and 0 bases from J, with 6 bases between. Germline V lookup: CDR1 KGHSH, CDR2 LQKENI. CDR3 length: 15 residues.

CDR3 coding DNA: TGTGCCAGCAGACAGACAGGGGGCAATCAGCCCCAGCATTTT. Protein: CASRQTGGNQPQHF. V usage is TRBV11-3 and J usage is TRBJ1-5; 8 bases match TRBD1. The germline V gene has CDR1 SGHNT and CDR2 YENEEA. The CDR3 spans 14 residues. V lost 6 bases and J lost 2; bases outside the gene matches: 3.